The sequence of this T cell receptor beta chain was determined in a study of blood T cell repertoires in COVID-19. About the research overall: Sample material is recorded as cDNA or gDNA derived from T cells, B-cell-depleted T cells, or PBMCs.

V lost 6 bases, J lost 0 bases, and 11 bases lay in between. The CDR3 has 14 amino acids. Germline CDR1 and CDR2: LNHDA and SQIVND (reference sequence). Produced via immunoSEQ multiplex PCR; TCRdb's table is partial and in-frame only. The table includes about 130,000 clones, around four fifths detected once. The specimen was peripheral blood. The chain employs TRBV19 and TRBJ1-2; tentatively, D is TRBD1 (6 bases). The source of this sequence is a man in his sixties who had recovered from COVID-19. The CDR3 protein is CASRQTGTNYGYTF. The DNA of the CDR3 is TGTGCCAGTAGACAGACAGGAACTAACTATGGCTACACCTTC.